A selection of T cell receptor beta chains follows, all from one sample in a study of T cell repertoires in cytomegalovirus infection. MiXCR, applied by TCRdb to the reads, yields one record per CDR3 protein. Of more than 350,000 distinct CDR3 sequences in the sample, 30% to 40% were seen once. Sequencing was performed on PBMCs. The receptors stem from a human donor in good health (CMV status not recorded). Some clones in this sample may be carry-over from other donors' samples. Both conserved end residues are part of each CDR3. A D gene is named only where the DNA matches it firmly. Clone size appears in some rows only: once, few, many, or a class for an expanded clone.

TRBD1,TRBV6-6,few,TRBJ2-6,CASSPGQGASGANVLTF,TGTGCCAGCAGTCCGGGACAGGGGGCCTCTGGGGCCAACGTCCTGACTTTC
-,TRBV2,-,TRBJ2-7,CASSDLQGYEQYF,TGTGCCAGCAGTGACTTACAGGGTTACGAGCAGTACTTC
TRBD2,TRBV20-1,few,TRBJ2-3,CSARTVAGTTDTQYF,TGCAGTGCTAGAACGGTAGCGGGGACCACAGATACGCAGTATTTT
-,TRBV19,-,TRBJ1-1,CASSIVTAPVTEAFF,TGTGCCAGTAGTATAGTTACAGCGCCTGTTACTGAAGCTTTCTTT
TRBD2,TRBV7-2,few,TRBJ2-1,CASSSSGASSYNEQFF,TGTGCCAGCAGTTCTAGCGGGGCGAGCTCCTACAATGAGCAGTTCTTC
TRBD1,TRBV11-2,-,TRBJ2-5,CASSFPRGHRYQETQYF,TGTGCCAGCAGCTTCCCCAGGGGGCATCGATACCAAGAGACCCAGTACTTC
TRBD2,TRBV11-2,-,TRBJ2-5,CASSPMGTSWETQYF,TGTGCCAGCAGCCCTATGGGGACTAGTTGGGAGACCCAGTACTTC
TRBD2,TRBV5-6,many,TRBJ2-1,CASSLGLADEQFF,TGTGCCAGCAGCTTGGGACTAGCAGATGAGCAGTTCTTC
-,TRBV12-3/TRBV12-4,-,TRBJ2-1,CASSLGMNGQFF,TGTGCCAGCAGTTTGGGGATGAATGGGCAGTTCTTC
-,TRBV12-3/TRBV12-4,-,TRBJ1-1,CASSLNSVDITEAFF,TGTGCCAGCAGTTTAAATTCAGTGGATATAACTGAAGCTTTCTTT
-,TRBV12-3/TRBV12-4,-,TRBJ2-5,CASSFNGETQYF,TGTGCCAGCAGTTTTAACGGAGAGACCCAGTACTTC
TRBD1,TRBV10-3,-,TRBJ1-5,CAISAAGPGGHVQPQHF,TGTGCCATCAGTGCGGCGGGGCCAGGGGGGCATGTTCAGCCCCAGCATTTT
TRBD1,TRBV4-2,-,TRBJ2-7,CASSQKLRDRGEEQYF,TGTGCCAGCAGCCAGAAGCTCCGGGACAGGGGAGAAGAGCAGTACTTC
-,TRBV11-2,-,TRBJ2-7,CASSLDYLRQKSQGQYF,TGTGCCAGCAGCTTAGACTACCTGAGACAGAAGTCCCAGGGGCAGTACTTC
TRBD1,TRBV7-9,-,TRBJ2-5,CASSRTGRQETQSF,TGTGCCAGCAGCCGGACAGGGCGCCAAGAGACCCAGTCCTTC
TRBD2,TRBV11-2,-,TRBJ2-5,CASRISGGQETQYF,TGTGCCAGCAGAATTAGCGGGGGACAAGAGACCCAGTACTTC
-,TRBV6-2/TRBV6-3,-,TRBJ1-1,CASSYSSADYTEAFF,TGTGCCAGCAGTTACTCGAGTGCAGACTACACTGAAGCTTTCTTT
TRBD1,TRBV6-1,-,TRBJ1-2,CASSEVGQGRYGYTF,TGTGCCAGCAGTGAAGTCGGACAGGGGCGCTATGGCTACACCTTC
TRBD1,TRBV5-6,-,TRBJ2-1,CASSPFDEGALYNEQFF,TGTGCCAGCAGTCCATTTGACGAGGGGGCCCTCTACAATGAGCAGTTCTTC
-,TRBV6-2/TRBV6-3,many,TRBJ2-2,CASQGGAWIYTGELFF,TGTGCCAGCCAAGGGGGGGCCTGGATCTACACCGGGGAGCTGTTTTTT
TRBD1,TRBV7-6,-,TRBJ2-7,CASSLRRDRDYEQYF,TGTGCCAGCAGCTTACGCCGTGACAGGGACTACGAGCAGTACTTC
-,TRBV5-1,-,TRBJ1-2,CASRGQGLSGYGYTF,TGCGCCAGCAGGGGCCAGGGGTTGTCCGGCTATGGCTACACCTTC
TRBD1,TRBV6-5,few,TRBJ2-6,CASSWDRSSGANVLTF,TGTGCCAGCAGCTGGGACAGGAGCTCTGGGGCCAACGTCCTGACTTTC
-,TRBV24-1,many,TRBJ1-1,CATSDLQRLMNTEAFF,TGTGCCACCAGTGATTTGCAGAGACTCATGAACACTGAAGCTTTCTTT
-,TRBV11-2,-,TRBJ1-4,CASSLPGGTDEKLFF,TGTGCCAGCAGCCTGCCGGGAGGGACGGACGAAAAACTGTTTTTT
-,TRBV7-9,many,TRBJ2-1,CASNLPGTGKDNEQFF,TGTGCCAGCAATCTCCCCGGAACAGGGAAGGATAATGAGCAGTTCTTC
-,TRBV19,-,TRBJ1-2,CASITPLGSLSYGYTF,TGTGCCAGTATCACCCCCCTCGGCAGCCTCTCCTATGGCTACACCTTC
TRBD2,TRBV20-1,-,TRBJ2-2,CSSRVGGSLGELFF,TGCAGTTCTAGAGTCGGGGGGTCTCTCGGGGAGCTGTTTTTT
-,TRBV12-3/TRBV12-4,-,TRBJ2-3,CASTPRGRDTQYF,TGTGCCAGCACTCCCAGGGGCCGGGATACGCAGTATTTT
-,TRBV28,-,TRBJ1-6,CASSGRGGNYNSPLHF,TGTGCCAGCAGTGGGCGCGGGGGAAACTATAATTCACCCCTCCACTTT
-,TRBV7-2,-,TRBJ2-3,CATSLAIQGGDTQYF,TGTGCCACCAGCTTAGCCATACAGGGTGGGGATACGCAGTATTTT
TRBD1,TRBV7-2,many,TRBJ2-7,CASSTDRGRHEQYF,TGTGCCAGCAGCACGGACAGGGGGCGTCACGAGCAGTACTTC
TRBD1,TRBV6-1,-,TRBJ2-7,CASRTDREEQYF,TGTGCCAGCAGAACGGACAGGGAGGAGCAGTACTTC
-,TRBV6-2/TRBV6-3,-,TRBJ2-7,CASSSHRGAVREQYF,TGTGCCAGCAGTTCCCACCGGGGGGCTGTGCGGGAGCAGTACTTC
-,TRBV19,-,TRBJ1-1,CASIVRTDIPTEAFF,TGTGCCAGTATTGTACGGACTGATATCCCCACTGAAGCTTTCTTT
TRBD1,TRBV15,-,TRBJ2-7,CATSRERTGFEQYF,TGTGCCACCAGCAGAGAACGGACAGGATTCGAGCAGTACTTC
-,TRBV15,few,TRBJ1-1,CATSRDFKAEAFF,TGTGCCACCAGCAGAGATTTTAAAGCTGAAGCTTTCTTT
-,TRBV27,-,TRBJ1-2,CASIPTGYGYPF,TGTGCCAGCATTCCTACAGGGTATGGCTACCCCTTC
-,TRBV7-2,few,TRBJ1-1,CASSPGLVTEAFF,TGTGCCAGCAGCCCGGGGTTAGTCACTGAAGCTTTCTTT
-,TRBV7-2,-,TRBJ1-2,CASSLALGHVSGRGSTF,TGTGCCAGCAGCTTAGCGCTGGGGCACGTGTCTGGGAGAGGCTCCACCTTC
-,TRBV28,-,TRBJ1-2,CASSSGRRVNYGYTF,TGTGCCAGCAGTTCTGGACGGAGGGTTAACTATGGCTACACCTTC
-,TRBV11-2,many,TRBJ1-2,CASSLDLRGLGYTF,TGTGCCAGCAGCTTAGATCTGCGGGGGTTGGGCTACACCTTC
TRBD1,TRBV28,many,TRBJ1-1,CASSPLGQGLNTEAFF,TGTGCCAGCAGTCCGCTGGGACAGGGGTTGAACACTGAAGCTTTCTTT
TRBD2,TRBV7-2,-,TRBJ2-7,CASSFRLAGRGEQYF,TGTGCCAGCAGCTTTCGACTAGCGGGGAGGGGCGAGCAGTACTTC
-,TRBV5-8,few,TRBJ2-1,CASSFVRHYNEQFF,TGTGCCAGCAGCTTCGTCAGACATTACAATGAGCAGTTCTTC
TRBD2,TRBV19,-,TRBJ2-3,CASKRGDTDTQYF,TGTGCCAGTAAACGGGGGGACACAGATACGCAGTATTTT
TRBD1,TRBV24-1,-,TRBJ2-1,CATSDVTGINEQFF,TGTGCCACCAGTGATGTGACAGGGATAAATGAGCAGTTCTTC
-,TRBV7-8,many,TRBJ1-2,CASSLAARAISGSVYTF,TGTGCCAGCAGCTTAGCCGCCAGGGCTATTTCAGGCTCTGTCTACACCTTC
TRBD1,TRBV7-9,many,TRBJ1-2,CASSLEQGAYYGYTF,TGTGCCAGCAGCTTAGAACAGGGGGCTTACTATGGCTACACCTTC
-,TRBV28,few,TRBJ1-2,CASSANLQGSYGYTF,TGTGCCAGCAGTGCGAATCTACAGGGAAGCTATGGCTACACCTTC
-,TRBV5-5,few,TRBJ1-2,CASSFQDTYAIYGYTF,TGTGCCAGCAGCTTCCAGGACACCTACGCGATCTATGGCTACACCTTC
-,TRBV29-1,-,TRBJ1-2,CSVQEGIMWGYTF,TGCAGCGTCCAAGAAGGGATTATGTGGGGCTACACCTTC
-,TRBV10-3,-,TRBJ1-2,CAISESGHGTF,TGTGCCATCAGTGAGTCGGGACACGGGACCTTC
TRBD1,TRBV12-3/TRBV12-4,-,TRBJ1-3,CASSRGTGSSGNTIYF,TGTGCCAGCAGCCGTGGGACAGGGAGCTCTGGAAACACCATATATTTT
TRBD1,TRBV19,-,TRBJ2-2,CASSEGAFNTGELFF,TGTGCCAGTAGTGAGGGGGCCTTTAACACCGGGGAGCTGTTTTTT
-,TRBV29-1,once,TRBJ2-3,CSVEESWGPSEADTQYF,TGCAGCGTTGAAGAGAGTTGGGGACCTTCGGAAGCAGATACGCAGTATTTT
-,TRBV15,few,TRBJ2-4,CATSREGLLNIQYF,TGTGCCACCAGCAGAGAGGGGTTACTGAACATTCAGTACTTC